Below, 24 T cell receptor beta chains from the same sample are listed, as sequenced in a study of blood T cells in healthy people across ages. Together with a sample-barcoded 5' primer, a J-beta primer mix was included in a second PCR lasting about 6 to 11 cycles. Each CDR3 protein is one row after TCRdb ran MiXCR on the 5' RACE reads. The sample has roughly 800,000 distinct CDR3 sequences, 20% to 30% seen once; the top ten hold roughly 3.1%. The same data also went into a second study, on T cells of mothers and their children.

Sequenced input: blood. These TCRs come from a boy younger than 18 in good health.

This clonotype was detected only a few times. J is TRBJ1-4 and V is TRBV5-1; D is ambiguous. Per germline, CDR1 SGHRS and CDR2 YFSETQ. The CDR3 runs 13 residues. Trimming removed 1 base at V and 5 bases at J, with 6 bases between. The CDR3, as DNA: TGCGCCAGCAGCTTGTCAGCCAATGAAAAACTGTTTTTT. Protein: CASSLSANEKLFF. Full variable domain (remainder filled in from reference TRBV5-1 and TRBJ1-4): KAGVTQTPRYLIKTRGQQVTLSCSPISGHRSVSWYQQTPGQGLQFLFEYFSETQRNKGNFPGRFSGRQFSNSRSEMNVSTLELGDSALYLCASSLSANEKLFFGSGTQLSVL.

J is TRBJ1-1 and V is TRBV7-9; D not resolved. Germline lookup yields CDR1 SEHNR and CDR2 FQNEAQ (reference sequence). Trimming left V 4 bases short and J 11 bases short, with 17 bases between. This CDR3 is 13 amino acids long. As DNA, the CDR3 is TGTGCCAGCAGCTACTCGGGAGCCCACGGGGCTTTCTTT. Translated: CASSYSGAHGAFF.

The chain links TRBV20-1 to TRBJ2-7; 8 positions agree with TRBD1. Germline V gene data show CDR1 as DFQATT and CDR2 as SNEGSKA (reference sequence). V lost 6 bases to trimming and J lost 2 bases; unmatched junction nucleotides: 6. The CDR3 sequence is 13 residues long. CDR3 protein: CSALGQGPYEQYF. In DNA form, the CDR3 reads TGCAGTGCCCTCGGACAGGGACCCTACGAGCAGTACTTC.

CDR3 DNA sequence: TGTGCCAGCAGCCTCAACAGGGTTTCACGGGAGACCCAGTACTTC. Its translation: CASSLNRVSRETQYF. J is TRBJ2-5 and V is TRBV11-2; D possibly corresponds to TRBD1 (6 bases). Germline-derived CDR1 and CDR2 are SGHAT and FQNNGV. Between the trimmed V and J ends, which lost 5 bases and 5 bases, there was a span of 18 bases. CDR3 length equals 15 residues.

The CDR3 is CASSRTESNEKLFF. The CDR3 nucleotides are TGTGCCAGCAGTAGGACAGAATCTAATGAAAAACTGTTTTTT. V usage is TRBV27 and J usage is TRBJ1-4, with TRBD1 as a possible D gene (6 bases). Germline values: CDR1 MNHEY, CDR2 SMNVEV (reference sequence). The CDR3 covers 14 residues. Trimming pared 5 bases from V and 3 bases from J, leaving 10 bases between.

J is TRBJ2-5 and V is TRBV27; the match to TRBD2 covers 13 bases. The end of the DNA fits TRBJ2-7 better, so the J call may be wrong. CDR3 length: 14 amino acids. Germline assignment: CDR1 MNHEY and CDR2 SMNVEV (reference sequence). The CDR3 coding sequence is TGTGCCAGCAGTTTAAGACTAGCGGGGGGCGAGCAGTACTTC. Its translation: CASSLRLAGGEQYF.

This clonotype was counted a few times. This chain connects TRBV5-4 to TRBJ2-5; D possibly corresponds to TRBD1 (6 bases). Germline lookup yields CDR1 SGHNT and CDR2 YYREEE (reference sequence). The CDR3 is 15 residues long. Trimming stripped 4 bases from V and 5 bases from J, with 18 bases between. The CDR3 spells CASSAGTNLRETQYF. As DNA, the CDR3 is TGTGCCAGCAGCGCCGGGACAAACCTACGGGAGACCCAGTACTTC. Variable domain in full (rest from reference TRBV5-4 and TRBJ2-5): ETGVTQSPTHLIKTRGQQVTLRCSSQSGHNTVSWYQQALGQGPQFIFQYYREEENGRGNFPPRFSGLQFPNYSSELNVNALELDDSALYLCASSAGTNLRETQYFGPGTRLLVL.

This clonotype was recorded once. The chain uses TRBV6-5 and TRBJ1-2; no clear D gene. CDR3 size: 14 residues. Germline assignment: CDR1 MNHEY and CDR2 SVGAGI. Trimming took off 0 bases at V and 3 bases at J, with 8 bases between the two ends. CDR3 in DNA: TGTGCCAGCAGTTACTCGAACACGGACTATGGCTACACCTTC. Its translation is CASSYSNTDYGYTF.

This clonotype was seen only once. The V and J genes are TRBV6-6 and TRBJ2-1; possibly TRBD1 for D (5 bases). Between the trimmed V and J ends, which lost 1 base and 6 bases, there was a span of 7 bases. This CDR3 is 13 amino acids long. CDR1 and CDR2 (germline): MNHNY, SVGAGI (reference sequence). The CDR3 DNA reads as TGTGCCAGCAGTTACTTCCAGGGCAATGAGCAGTTCTTC. Its protein product is CASSYFQGNEQFF.

This clonotype turned up a few times. The chain links TRBV11-2 to TRBJ2-3, with D tentatively TRBD2 (6 bases). Germline assignment: CDR1 SGHAT and CDR2 FQNNGV. This CDR3 contains 16 residues. Trimming took 5 bases from V and 6 from J, leaving 21 bases between them. The CDR3 sequence: CASSHGGLSPRDTQYF. CDR3 nucleotide sequence: TGTGCCAGCAGCCACGGGGGTCTCTCCCCTAGGGATACGCAGTATTTT.

The chain combines TRBV10-3 with TRBJ2-5, with 10 nucleotides matching TRBD2. This CDR3 region has 16 residues. CDR1 and CDR2 from the germline V gene are ENHRY and SYGVKD. The trim removed 0 bases at V and 8 bases at J, leaving 9 bases unmatched. CDR3 DNA: TGTGCCATCAGTGAGTCGGCTAGCGGGGGTAAAGTCACCCAGTACTTC. Amino acids: CAISESASGGKVTQYF.

Comment on this clonotype: The CDR3 does not close with the conserved phenylalanine or tryptophan, likely indicating a read error. The chain combines TRBV11-3 with TRBJ2-7; D is possibly TRBD1 or TRBD2 (5 bases each). Trimming cost V 0 bases and J 2 bases, with 8 bases left between them. The CDR3 consists of 14 residues. Per the germline V gene, CDR1 is SGHNT and CDR2 is YENEEA. The CDR3 here is CASSLDTGPYEQYS. CDR3 DNA: TGTGCCAGCAGCTTAGACACGGGGCCCTACGAGCAGTACTCC.

A remark on this clonotype: Relative to the germline gene, one junction end is altered; a read error may explain this. This chain links TRBV3-1 with TRBJ2-7; TRBD1 might be the D (7 bases). From germline, CDR1 is LGHDT and CDR2 YNNKEL (reference sequence). The CDR3 is 13 amino acids. CDR3 coding DNA: TGTGCCAGCAGTCAAGAGGAGGGGGCCGAGCAGTACTTC. Its translation: CASSQEEGAEQYF.

This clonotype was seen more than once but under ten times. The chain uses TRBV6-1 and TRBJ2-7; a possible D gene is TRBD1 (7 bases). The CDR3 length is 14 residues. The V end was cut by 4 bases, the J end by 2 bases, with 12 bases between. CDR1 and CDR2 (germline): MNHNS, SASEGT. CDR3 sequence (DNA): TGTGCCAGCAGTGTCGGCAGGGGGGCCTACGAGCAGTACTTC. It encodes CASSVGRGAYEQYF.

The rearrangement joins TRBV21-1 to TRBJ2-7; the table's D call, TRBD1, was not checked against the DNA. TRBV21-1 is reported as a pseudogene. The CDR3 loop spans 17 amino acids. CDR3 loop: CASSSFDRDVNSYEQYF. The DNA for the CDR3 is TGTGCCAGCAGCAGCTTCGACAGGGACGTTAACTCCTACGAGCAGTACTTC.

This clonotype was seen only a few times. J is TRBJ2-1 and V is TRBV6-5; 9 bases map to TRBD2. The CDR3 totals 14 residues. The junction had 4 bases not matched to a gene; V was cut back by 6 bases and J by 4 bases. Germline CDR1 and CDR2: MNHEY and SVGAGI. The chain's CDR3 is CASRAGGKYNEQFF. As DNA, the CDR3 is TGTGCCAGCAGGGCGGGGGGGAAATACAATGAGCAGTTCTTC.

This clonotype has a handful of counts. The chain is built from TRBV24-1 and TRBJ2-3; the D gene is possibly TRBD1 (5 bases). Trimming removed 7 bases at V and 5 bases at J, with 12 bases between. The CDR3 length is 13 residues. The germline V gene has CDR1 KGHDR and CDR2 SFDVKD. The CDR3 nucleotides read TGTGCCACCAGCAAAGGGGCAGGAGATACGCAGTATTTT. This codes for CATSKGAGDTQYF.

The chain carries TRBV20-1 and TRBJ1-1, with a tentative D call TRBD1 (6 bases). Germline CDR1 DFQATT, CDR2 SNEGSKA (reference sequence). This CDR3 region has 13 residues. The V gene lost 5 bases and the J gene lost 4 bases, with 14 bases spanning the gap. CDR3 sequence (DNA): TGCAGTGCTGGAAAGGGGGTCGGCACTGAAGCTTTCTTT. Protein sequence: CSAGKGVGTEAFF.

The gene calls are TRBV5-5 and TRBJ1-1, with 7 bases aligning to TRBD1. Germline-derived CDR1 and CDR2 are SGHKS and YYEKEE (reference sequence). There are 13 residues in the CDR3. V was clipped by 4 bases and J by 8 bases; unmatched bases: 8. The DNA for the CDR3 is TGTGCCAGCAGCCTGACAGGGAGTAGGGAAGCTTTCTTT. This gives the protein CASSLTGSREAFF.

The rearrangement links TRBV11-2 to TRBJ2-5; D unresolved. Trimming shortened V by 3 bases and J by 7 bases, and 12 bases separated the two germline ends. Germline V lookup: CDR1 SGHAT, CDR2 FQNNGV. This CDR3 region has 13 residues. The CDR3 sequence: CASSFNEGGTQYF. The CDR3, as DNA: TGTGCCAGCAGCTTCAACGAAGGTGGGACCCAGTACTTC.

Only a few counts were recorded for this clonotype. The CDR3 protein is CASSWDDRGPSYEQYF. The CDR3 DNA reads as TGCGCCAGCAGCTGGGATGACAGGGGACCTTCCTACGAGCAGTACTTC. The chain joins TRBV5-1 to TRBJ2-7, with 8 bases fitting TRBD1. J gave up 1 base and V 3 bases, and 9 bases lay outside the gene matches. CDR1 SGHRS and CDR2 YFSETQ come from the germline V gene. CDR3 length: 16 amino acids.

V and J are TRBV6-4 and TRBJ2-3, with a possible D match to TRBD2 (5 bases). V was pared by 9 bases and J by 2 bases, with 21 bases between. The CDR3 totals 16 residues. From germline, CDR1 is MRHNA and CDR2 SNTAGT. CDR3 in amino acids: CARITYVRVYTDTQYF. CDR3 DNA: TGTGCCAGAATCACATACGTGCGGGTATACACAGATACGCAGTATTTT.

The chain carries TRBV6-1 and TRBJ1-1; D possibly corresponds to TRBD1 (6 bases). There are 16 residues in the CDR3. CDR1 and CDR2 from the germline V gene are MNHNS and SASEGT. V was trimmed by 5 bases and J by 5 bases, leaving 21 bases between them. The CDR3 sequence: CASSQGGGAWDTEAFF. The CDR3, as DNA: TGTGCCAGCAGTCAAGGGGGGGGCGCCTGGGATACTGAAGCTTTCTTT.

This clonotype came up a few times. The genes are TRBV6-5 and TRBJ1-6; weak D call: TRBD1 (6 bases). CDR1 and CDR2 (germline): MNHEY, SVGAGI. The CDR3 runs 15 residues. Deletions cut 1 base from V and 7 bases from J, with 11 bases between. CDR3 protein: CASSYLDRRNSPLHF. CDR3 nucleotide sequence: TGTGCCAGCAGTTACTTGGACAGAAGGAATTCACCCCTCCACTTT.